This is a list of T cell receptor beta chains from one sample in a study of cytomegalovirus exposure and HLA in healthy donors. Sequencing used immunoSEQ multiplex PCR; TCRdb keeps in-frame clones, though not all of them. The data show under 250,000 clones, approximately 85% seen once. The sequencing input was PBMCs. Every receptor here comes from a woman aged 45-60 years in good health and CMV-seronegative. Both conserved end residues are part of each CDR3. The D gene is left open where the match is weak. Rows may omit the clone size; those that give it use once, few, many or a size class.

DNA	CDR3	V	D	J	size
TGCAGCGTTGAAGGAGTAGCGGGAGGGGTCATAAGGGATACGCAGTATTTT	CSVEGVAGGVIRDTQYF	TRBV29-1	TRBD2	TRBJ2-3	.
TGTGCCAGCAGTTACCCGGGACTAGCGGGCTACGAGCAGTACTTC	CASSYPGLAGYEQYF	TRBV27	TRBD2	TRBJ2-7	.
TGTGCCAGCAGCCCCAGACTAGCGGGAGACCGGGAGACCCAGTACTTC	CASSPRLAGDRETQYF	TRBV7-6	TRBD2	TRBJ2-5	.
TGTGCCAGCAGTTCCACCGGGACAGGGAGGTACGAGCAGTACTTC	CASSSTGTGRYEQYF	TRBV28	TRBD1	TRBJ2-7	.
TGTGCCAGCAGTCTCACAGGGTCTGCTGGGGCCAACGTCCTGACTTTC	CASSLTGSAGANVLTF	TRBV27	.	TRBJ2-6	.
TGCGCCAGCAGCTTGTCGGTAGCGGGGGTAAGCTCCTACAATGAGCAGTTCTTC	CASSLSVAGVSSYNEQFF	TRBV5-1	TRBD2	TRBJ2-1	.
TGTGCCAGCAGACAGGGGATGAACACTGAAGCTTTCTTT	CASRQGMNTEAFF	TRBV14	TRBD1	TRBJ1-1	.
TGCGCCAGCAGCTTGGGGACTAGCGGGAGGGTAAACGAGCAGTACTTC	CASSLGTSGRVNEQYF	TRBV5-1	TRBD2	TRBJ2-7	once
TGTGCCAGCAGTTACGACTGGGGAGGGGATGAAAAACTGTTTTTT	CASSYDWGGDEKLFF	TRBV6-5	.	TRBJ1-4	.
TGTGCCAGCAGACAAACCATTGGGGGGGGGACGGAGAAAAACCAGCAGTACTTC	CASRQTIGGGTEKNQQYF	TRBV7-8	TRBD2	TRBJ2-7	.
TGTGCCATCAGTGACGGGGCCTACGAGCAGTACTTC	CAISDGAYEQYF	TRBV10-3	.	TRBJ2-7	.
TGTGCCTGGAGTCCACAGGGGACAAATGAGCAGTTCTTC	CAWSPQGTNEQFF	TRBV30	TRBD1	TRBJ2-1	.
TGTGCCAGCGGAACAGGCCCTGGGGGCAATCAGCCCCAGCATTTT	CASGTGPGGNQPQHF	TRBV28	.	TRBJ1-5	.
TGTGCCAGCAGTTTCACAGGGATCTACGAGCAGTACTTC	CASSFTGIYEQYF	TRBV6-5	.	TRBJ2-7	.
TGTGCCAGCAGCTTAGCTCGTGGGCAGACCACTGAAGCTTTCTTT	CASSLARGQTTEAFF	TRBV7-2	.	TRBJ1-1	.
TGTGCCAGCAGTTTACTCCCACAGGGCCCCGGGACCCAGTACTTC	CASSLLPQGPGTQYF	TRBV27	.	TRBJ2-5	few
TGTGCCAGCAGCCCCTATAGCAATCAGCCCCAGCATTTT	CASSPYSNQPQHF	TRBV28	.	TRBJ1-5	once
TGCGCCAGCAGCCAAGATCGAGGACAGGGGGGCAATCAGCCCCAGCATTTT	CASSQDRGQGGNQPQHF	TRBV4-1	TRBD1	TRBJ1-5	once
TGCGCCAGCAGCTGGGGGACAGGGGGCATGTACGAGCAGTACTTC	CASSWGTGGMYEQYF	TRBV5-1	TRBD1	TRBJ2-7	.
TGCGCCAGCAGTGAGTCGCTAGCGCAAAACAATGAGCAGTTCTTC	CASSESLAQNNEQFF	TRBV10-2	.	TRBJ2-1	.
TGTGCCAGCAGTAGGGACAGGGGCCCAGATACGCAGTATTTT	CASSRDRGPDTQYF	TRBV2	TRBD1	TRBJ2-3	once
TGTGCCAGCAGTGTGGGGAGGGGAGATACGCAGTATTTT	CASSVGRGDTQYF	TRBV2	TRBD2	TRBJ2-3	.
TGTGCCAGCAGCTTGAGTATTTCCGGGACTTTAGGAAACACCATATATTTT	CASSLSISGTLGNTIYF	TRBV7-9	.	TRBJ1-3	.
TGTGCCAGCAGTCGACTAGCGCGTAACTCCTACAATGAGCAGTTCTTC	CASSRLARNSYNEQFF	TRBV27	TRBD2	TRBJ2-1	.
TGTGCCAGCAGCTCGTCCAGGGGGGCCGAGACCCAGTACTTC	CASSSSRGAETQYF	TRBV7-7	.	TRBJ2-5	.
TGTGCCAGCAGTCCCAGAGCGGGAGGGTACAATGAGCAGTTCTTC	CASSPRAGGYNEQFF	TRBV27	TRBD2	TRBJ2-1	.
TGTGCCAGTCATGACAGGGGAGAGACCCAGTACTTC	CASHDRGETQYF	TRBV19	TRBD1	TRBJ2-5	.
TGCGCCAGCAGCCCGAACGGGAATGCCAAAAACATTCAGTACTTC	CASSPNGNAKNIQYF	TRBV5-1	.	TRBJ2-4	once
TGTGCCAGTAGTATCCAAGGACTAGCGGGGACCTCTGGGGCCAACGTCCTGACTTTC	CASSIQGLAGTSGANVLTF	TRBV19	TRBD2	TRBJ2-6	.
TGTGCCAGCAGTTCGTCCCGGGCGGGGCACTTC	CASSSSRAGHF	TRBV28	.	TRBJ2-7	few
TGTGCCAGCACCTACCGGGGTGGTGAAGCTTTCTTT	CASTYRGGEAFF	TRBV6-5	.	TRBJ1-1	.
TGTGCCAGCAGCTTCACTAGCGGGAGGGATACGCAGTATTTT	CASSFTSGRDTQYF	TRBV5-6	TRBD2	TRBJ2-3	.
TGTGCCAGCAGCCAAGCGGGAACCTACGAGCAGTACTTC	CASSQAGTYEQYF	TRBV14	.	TRBJ2-7	.
TGTGCCTGGAGTGTGGGACTAGCGGGAGTCTACGAGCAGTACTTC	CAWSVGLAGVYEQYF	TRBV30	TRBD2	TRBJ2-7	once
TGTGCCTGGAGTGTAGGAGGCTATAATTCACCCCTCCACTTT	CAWSVGGYNSPLHF	TRBV30	.	TRBJ1-6	.
TGTGCCAGCAGTGACCAGGGGAACACTGAAGCTTTCTTT	CASSDQGNTEAFF	TRBV6-1	.	TRBJ1-1	.
TGTGCCTGGACTAGCGGTACCAACACAGATACGCAGTATTTT	CAWTSGTNTDTQYF	TRBV30	TRBD2	TRBJ2-3	few
TGTGCCAGCAGCCCGACCCCACCGAGGGGGGAGACCCAGTACTTC	CASSPTPPRGETQYF	TRBV7-2	.	TRBJ2-5	.
TGTGCCAGCAGTCGGACTAGCGGGACGCAGTATTTT	CASSRTSGTQYF	TRBV7-9	TRBD2	TRBJ2-3	.
TGCAGCGTTGGACGTATAGCGGGATCTGCCGGGGAGCTGTTTTTT	CSVGRIAGSAGELFF	TRBV29-1	TRBD2	TRBJ2-2	.
TGTGCCAGCAGCTTCGCGGGGGTTCCTTCTAACTATGGCTACACCTTC	CASSFAGVPSNYGYTF	TRBV11-2	.	TRBJ1-2	once
TGTGCCAGCAGTCACAACAGCGGGATCTTCTCCTACGAGCAGTACTTC	CASSHNSGIFSYEQYF	TRBV27	TRBD2	TRBJ2-7	.
TGTGCCAGCAGTCCCTCTAGCGGGAGGGCCGGGCACGAGCAGTACTTC	CASSPSSGRAGHEQYF	TRBV6-6	TRBD2	TRBJ2-7	.
TGCAGCGCAAAGCGGGGCAGCGAAAAACTGTTTTTT	CSAKRGSEKLFF	TRBV29-1	.	TRBJ1-4	.
TGTGCCAGCAGTTTAAGGGGAGGACAGGGGGTCTACGAGCAGTACTTC	CASSLRGGQGVYEQYF	TRBV27	TRBD1	TRBJ2-7	.
TGTGCCAGCAGCGTAGATCCAGATTATGGCTACACCTTC	CASSVDPDYGYTF	TRBV9	.	TRBJ1-2	once
TGTGCCAGCAGCCAAGTAAAAGGCAAGGAGGGGGCCAACGTCCTGACTTTC	CASSQVKGKEGANVLTF	TRBV14	.	TRBJ2-6	.
TGTGCCATCAGTGAGGATACCGGGGCTTTCTTT	CAISEDTGAFF	TRBV10-3	.	TRBJ1-1	.
TGTGCCAGCAGTTCGGAAAGGACAGCCCCGAACACCGGGGAGCTGTTTTTT	CASSSERTAPNTGELFF	TRBV27	.	TRBJ2-2	.
TGTGCCAGCAGTGGCTCATCAGGGAGGAATTCACCCCTCCACTTT	CASSGSSGRNSPLHF	TRBV6-5	.	TRBJ1-6	.
TGTGCCAGCAGGCCCGTCAGCAGGGCCGGGGAGCTGTTTTTT	CASRPVSRAGELFF	TRBV28	.	TRBJ2-2	.
TGTGCCAGCACCTCCGGGTCCCAGTCGACCCAGTACTTC	CASTSGSQSTQYF	TRBV5-4	.	TRBJ2-5	few
TGTGCCAGCAGCTGGACCTTCGGGACAGCCTACAATGAGCAGTTCTTC	CASSWTFGTAYNEQFF	TRBV7-2	TRBD1	TRBJ2-1	few
TGTGCCAGCAGTTCCCGACAGGAGTATGGCTACACCTTC	CASSSRQEYGYTF	TRBV6-5	.	TRBJ1-2	.